This paragraph reports one TCR beta chain. Participant-reported clinical history was the basis for cohort assignment. Recovered status applied to Cohort 3 donors who had two consecutive negative PCRs. It also applied to those with clearance or with symptom resolution. These data come from a study of blood T cell repertoires in COVID-19. For the study at large: The samples span acute and convalescent COVID-19 from the United States, Italy and Spain.

Authors' processing steps: Amplification from reference gene primers served as the basis for estimated nucleated cell counts. Repertoires were generated with immunoSEQ multiplex PCR, while TCRdb's copy carries only in-frame clones and drops some. The DNA gave D and trimming, while V, J and clone size come from that table. The data contain 150,000 or so clones, around 80% of them singletons. The CDR3 spans 14 residues. Germline CDR1 and CDR2: MNHNS and SASEGT. J was trimmed by 0 bases and V by 7 bases; bases with no gene match: 4. The material sequenced was PBMCs or T cells enriched from blood (not recorded which). The origin of this receptor is a middle-aged man who had recovered from COVID-19. The chain is built from TRBV6-1 and TRBJ2-7; 9 bases are a match to TRBD2. The CDR3 reads CASIGAGGSYEQYF. CDR3 in DNA: TGTGCCAGCATCGGAGCGGGGGGCTCCTACGAGCAGTACTTC.